This TCR beta chain emerged from a study of lymphopenia after photon versus proton radiotherapy (dated by TCRdb to the late 2010s). About the study as a whole: The immunological effects of photon versus proton radiation therapy were compared in patients with gastrointestinal tumors who developed high-grade lymphopenia. The 20 patients in the cohort had gastrointestinal tumors, were treated with either photon or proton therapy, and subsequently developed lymphopenia. The goal of the study was to describe how the two radiation modalities differ in their effects on the immune system. Broad study findings and their caveats: The survival association was assessed only in patients who died, and better survival with proton therapy was presented by the authors as a possibility rather than a demonstrated result. During treatment, patients who received photon therapy lost naive T cells and TCR diversity and gained effector/memory populations, whereas patients who received proton therapy remained relatively stable. After the lymphocyte count nadir, repertoires from photon-treated patients showed oligoclonal expansion, particularly of CD8+ Temra cells, and this expansion drove the decline in diversity. Among patients across the cohort who died, overall survival time showed an inverse correlation with a larger post-nadir drop in TCR diversity.

The method behind the library was the immunoSEQ multiplex PCR assay. Deep sequencing of rearranged TCR beta loci, alongside multiparametric flow cytometry, was used to profile T cell repertoires. The source is immuneACCESS, and TCRdb retained only in-frame sequences with V and J called. Part of the clones is not carried over; for the studies checked, unresolved V genes explain less than half of this, and the remainder is unexplained. This sample lists just under 3,000 clones; approximately 94% were detected once. Clones ranked in the top ten supply about 2% of the sample. The cysteine opens and the phenylalanine closes a CDR3 of 11 amino acids. Left in the record is the CDR3 DNA by itself, 33 bases read in frame from the first base. Cut back by 2 bases and 5 bases, the V and J ends lie 2 bases apart. CDR1 and CDR2, per the germline V gene, are SGHTS and YDEGEE. With regard to this clone: Its antigen has not been determined. The record has no base qualities; no much larger clone is one base away.

The rearrangement joined TRBV5-8 to TRBJ1-5; no D gene is confidently identified. This receptor was obtained from a woman aged 70-85 years with pancreatic cancer. The material was peripheral blood, obtained from a patient treated with photon-based radiotherapy. The CDR3 has the sequence CASSLDQPQHF. The DNA is TGTGCCAGCAGCTTAGATCAGCCCCAGCATTTT. Extended through the reference TRBV5-8 and TRBJ1-5 proteins, this CDR3 yields the full variable domain: EAGVTQSPTHLIKTRGQQATLRCSPISGHTSVYWYQQALGLGLQFLLWYDEGEERNRGNFPPRFSGRQFPNYSSELNVNALELEDSALYLCASSLDQPQHFGDGTRLSIL.